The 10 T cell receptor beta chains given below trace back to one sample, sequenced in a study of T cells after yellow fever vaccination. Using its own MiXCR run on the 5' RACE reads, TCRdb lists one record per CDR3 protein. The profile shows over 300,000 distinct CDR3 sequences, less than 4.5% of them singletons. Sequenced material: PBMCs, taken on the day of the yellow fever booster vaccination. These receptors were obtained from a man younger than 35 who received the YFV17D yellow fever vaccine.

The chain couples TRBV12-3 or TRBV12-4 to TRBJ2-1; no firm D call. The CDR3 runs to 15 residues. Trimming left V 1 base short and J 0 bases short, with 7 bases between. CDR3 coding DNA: TGTGCCAGCAGTTTAGGGAGTATCTCCTACAATGAGCAGTTCTTC. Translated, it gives CASSLGSISYNEQFF.

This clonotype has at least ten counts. This CDR3 is CASSRGGSNYGYTF. CDR3 in DNA: TGTGCCAGCAGCAGGGGAGGCTCTAACTATGGCTACACCTTC. The chain recombines TRBV7-2 with TRBJ1-2; tentatively, D is TRBD1 (5 bases). CDR1 is SGHTA and CDR2 is FQGNSA in the germline V gene. CDR3 length: 14 residues. The ends were cut back, 5 bases at V and 0 bases at J, with 10 bases in the middle.

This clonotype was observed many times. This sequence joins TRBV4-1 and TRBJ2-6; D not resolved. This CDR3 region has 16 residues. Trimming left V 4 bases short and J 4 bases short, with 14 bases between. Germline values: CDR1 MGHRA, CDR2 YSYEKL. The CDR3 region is CASSLRSSGGANVLTF. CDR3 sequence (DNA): TGCGCCAGCAGCCTCCGAAGTTCCGGCGGGGCCAACGTCCTGACTTTC.

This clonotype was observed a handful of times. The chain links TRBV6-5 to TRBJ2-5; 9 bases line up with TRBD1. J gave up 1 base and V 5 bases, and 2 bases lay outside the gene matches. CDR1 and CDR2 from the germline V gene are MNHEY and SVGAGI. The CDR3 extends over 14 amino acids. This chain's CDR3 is CASSRQGVQETQYF. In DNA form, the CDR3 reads TGTGCCAGCAGTCGACAGGGGGTCCAAGAGACCCAGTACTTC.

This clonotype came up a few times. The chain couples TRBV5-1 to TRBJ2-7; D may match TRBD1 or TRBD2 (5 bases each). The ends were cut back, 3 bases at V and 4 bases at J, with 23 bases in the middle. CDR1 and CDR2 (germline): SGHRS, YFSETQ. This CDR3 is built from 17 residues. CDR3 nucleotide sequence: TGCGCCAGCAGCTCTTTGGTCCTAGAGGGGCTCGGGTACGAGCAGTACGTC. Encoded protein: CASSSLVLEGLGYEQYV.

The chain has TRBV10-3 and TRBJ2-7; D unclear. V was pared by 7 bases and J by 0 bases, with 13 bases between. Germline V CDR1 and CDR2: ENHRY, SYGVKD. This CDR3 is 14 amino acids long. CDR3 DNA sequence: TGTGCCATCATTAACGACGCGGACTCCTACGAGCAGTACGTC. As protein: CAIINDADSYEQYV.

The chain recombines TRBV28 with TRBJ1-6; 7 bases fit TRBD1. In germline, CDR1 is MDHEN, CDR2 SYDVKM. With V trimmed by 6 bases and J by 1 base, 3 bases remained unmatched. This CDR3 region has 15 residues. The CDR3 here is CASRTGVSYNSPLHF. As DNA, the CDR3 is TGTGCCAGCAGAACAGGGGTTTCCTATAATTCACCCCTCCACTTT.

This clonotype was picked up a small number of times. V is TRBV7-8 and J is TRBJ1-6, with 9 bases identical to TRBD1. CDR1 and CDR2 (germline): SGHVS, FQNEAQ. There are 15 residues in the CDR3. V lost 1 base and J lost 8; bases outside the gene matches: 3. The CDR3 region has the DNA TGTGCCAGCAGCTTAGTACAGGGGGCTTATTCACCCCTCCACTTT. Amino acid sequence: CASSLVQGAYSPLHF.

The CDR3: CASSDEVDEQYF. CDR3 DNA sequence: TGCGCCAGCAGTGATGAGGTCGACGAGCAGTACTTC. V usage is TRBV10-1 and J usage is TRBJ2-7, with D unresolved. Germline-derived CDR1 and CDR2 are WNHNN and SYGVQD (reference sequence). The CDR3 is 12 amino acids. The V end lost 3 bases, the J end lost 5 bases, and 8 bases lay between the germline ends.

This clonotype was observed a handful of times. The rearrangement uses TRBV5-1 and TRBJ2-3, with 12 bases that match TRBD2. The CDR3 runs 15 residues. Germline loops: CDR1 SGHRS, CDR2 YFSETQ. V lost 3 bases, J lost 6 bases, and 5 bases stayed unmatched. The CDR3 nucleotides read TGCGCCAGCAGCTGGGCGACTAGCGGGGGTGATACGCAGTATTTT. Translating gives CASSWATSGGDTQYF.